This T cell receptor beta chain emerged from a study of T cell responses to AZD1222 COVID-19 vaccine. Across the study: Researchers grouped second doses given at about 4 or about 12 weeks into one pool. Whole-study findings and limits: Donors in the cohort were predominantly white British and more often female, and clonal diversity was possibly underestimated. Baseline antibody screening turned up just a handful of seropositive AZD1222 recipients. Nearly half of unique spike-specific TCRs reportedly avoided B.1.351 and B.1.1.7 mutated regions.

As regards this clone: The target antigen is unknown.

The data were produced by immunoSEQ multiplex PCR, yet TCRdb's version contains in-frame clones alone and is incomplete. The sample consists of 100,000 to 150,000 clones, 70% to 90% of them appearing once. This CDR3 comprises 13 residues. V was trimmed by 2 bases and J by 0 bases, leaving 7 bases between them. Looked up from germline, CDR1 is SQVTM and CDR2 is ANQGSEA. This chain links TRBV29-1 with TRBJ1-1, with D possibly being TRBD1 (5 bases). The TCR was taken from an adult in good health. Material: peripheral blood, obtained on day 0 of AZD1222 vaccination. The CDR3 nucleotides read TGCAGCGTTGAACCGACAGTGAACACTGAAGCTTTCTTT. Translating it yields CSVEPTVNTEAFF.